This T cell receptor (beta chain) was captured in a study of identical twins. CDR1 is SNHLY, CDR2 FYNNEI, per germline. Trimming took off 2 bases at V and 6 bases at J, with 6 bases between the two ends. The CDR3 sequence is 12 residues long. TCRdb re-called the 5' RACE reads through MiXCR, storing one row per CDR3 protein. Of about 660,000 distinct CDR3 sequences detected, 8.6% appear once; the ten largest clones hold approximately 0.89%. Findings and limits, study-wide: Within cord blood, abundant beta clonotypes carried fewer insertions, but memory repertoires showed no such trend.

As to this clonotype: The antigen remains undetermined.

These sequences were also reported in another study, on yellow fever vaccine responses in identical twins. That work adds: The authors reported partly convergent, partly personalized vaccine responses in identical twins.

This sequence was found in a woman between 18 and 29 years old in good health. Material for sequencing was PBMCs. The rearrangement joins TRBV2 to TRBJ2-3; no definite D call. CDR3 coding DNA: TGTGCCAGCAGTGAAAGTGGGGATACGCAGTATTTT. Protein sequence: CASSESGDTQYF.